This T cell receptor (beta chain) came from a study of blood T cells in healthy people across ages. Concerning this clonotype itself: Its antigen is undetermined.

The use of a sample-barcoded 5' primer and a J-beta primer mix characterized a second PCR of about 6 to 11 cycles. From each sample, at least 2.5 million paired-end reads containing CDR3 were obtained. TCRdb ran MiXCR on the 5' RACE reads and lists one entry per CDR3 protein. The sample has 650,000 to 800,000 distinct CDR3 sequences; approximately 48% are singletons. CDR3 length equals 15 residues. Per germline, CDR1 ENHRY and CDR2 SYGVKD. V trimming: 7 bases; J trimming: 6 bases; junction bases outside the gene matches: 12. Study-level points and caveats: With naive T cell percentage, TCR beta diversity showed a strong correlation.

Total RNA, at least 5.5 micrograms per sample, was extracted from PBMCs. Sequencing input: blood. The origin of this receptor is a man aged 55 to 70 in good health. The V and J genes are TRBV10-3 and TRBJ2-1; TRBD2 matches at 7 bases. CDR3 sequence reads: CAITERPGGSNEQFF. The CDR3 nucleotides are TGTGCCATCACCGAAAGACCGGGGGGAAGCAATGAGCAGTTCTTC.